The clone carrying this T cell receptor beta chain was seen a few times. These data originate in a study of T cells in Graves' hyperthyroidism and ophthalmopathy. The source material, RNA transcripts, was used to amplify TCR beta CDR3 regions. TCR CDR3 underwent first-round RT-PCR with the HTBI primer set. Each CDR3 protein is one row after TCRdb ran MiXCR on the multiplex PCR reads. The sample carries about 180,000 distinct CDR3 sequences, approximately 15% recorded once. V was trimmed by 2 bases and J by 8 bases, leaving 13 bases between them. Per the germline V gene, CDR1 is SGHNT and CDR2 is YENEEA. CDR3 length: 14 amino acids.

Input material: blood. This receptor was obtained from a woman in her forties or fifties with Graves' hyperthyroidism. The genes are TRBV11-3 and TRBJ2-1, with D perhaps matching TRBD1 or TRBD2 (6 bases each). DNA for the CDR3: TGTGCCAGCAGCTTACGGGGGCCCTCAGATGAGCAGTTCTTC. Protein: CASSLRGPSDEQFF.